A single T cell receptor beta chain is shown here with its context. The antigen remains unidentified. These data come from a study of graft-versus-host responses after intestinal transplantation. Study-wide results and caveats: Allografts of one patient group, those with graft-donor T cell macrochimerism, had high graft-versus-host to host-versus-graft clonal ratios.

The V gene's germline CDR1 is SGHTS and CDR2 YDEGEE. The CDR3 is 16 residues long. The trim removed 4 bases at V and 2 bases at J, leaving 7 bases unmatched. Produced via immunoSEQ multiplex PCR; TCRdb's table is partial and in-frame only. The sample consists of over 20,000 clones, around 92% of them appearing once. The rearrangement joins TRBV5-8 to TRBJ2-1; 9 bases line up with TRBD1. The receptor comes from a human patient who received an intestinal transplant, so some T cells may come from the graft donor. This material consisted of PBMCs, taken 262 days after intestinal transplant. CDR3 sequence (DNA): TGTGCCAGCAGCAACGGACAGGGGTGGACCTACAATGAGCAGTTCTTC. Amino acid sequence: CASSNGQGWTYNEQFF.